The present T cell receptor (beta chain) was sequenced within a study of glioma-infiltrating T cells. Study-wide background: Dexamethasone exposure before glioma surgery was limited to six or fewer days.

This clonotype has at least ten counts. Its antigen is unknown. TCR alpha and beta CDR3 regions were amplified from RNA using iRepertoire nested multiplex PCR. TCRdb itself ran the multiplex PCR reads through MiXCR, one entry per CDR3 protein. Of more than 350,000 distinct CDR3 sequences in the sample, more than 35% were seen once. Study-wide findings and caveats: Patients with low tissue-blood divergence carried a signature set of shared blood CDR3 motifs.

Germline CDR1 reads MNHEY; CDR2 reads SMNVEV (reference sequence). After removal of 5 bases from V and 0 bases from J, the junction contained 6 bases not matched to a gene. This CDR3 spans 16 amino acids. The TCR originated in a human donor with low-grade glioma or glioblastoma, undergoing nonglioma brain surgery, or in good health (not recorded which). The J gene is TRBJ2-1, the V gene TRBV27; 8 nucleotides agree with TRBD2. The sample was glioma tissue, nonneoplastic brain tissue, or PBMCs (not recorded which). The CDR3 loop reads CASSTLAGLSYNEQFF. The CDR3 bases are TGTGCCAGCAGTACGTTAGCGGGGCTCTCCTACAATGAGCAGTTCTTC.